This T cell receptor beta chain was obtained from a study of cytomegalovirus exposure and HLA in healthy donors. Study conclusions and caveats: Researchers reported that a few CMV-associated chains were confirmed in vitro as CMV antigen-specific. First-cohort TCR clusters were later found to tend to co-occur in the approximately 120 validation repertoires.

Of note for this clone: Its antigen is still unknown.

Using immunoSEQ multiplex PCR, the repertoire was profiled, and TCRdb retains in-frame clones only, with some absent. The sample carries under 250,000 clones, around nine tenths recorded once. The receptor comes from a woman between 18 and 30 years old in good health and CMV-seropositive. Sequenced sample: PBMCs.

This chain's CDR3 is CASSFWQSENTEAFF. Written as DNA, the CDR3 is TGTGCCAGCAGTTTTTGGCAATCAGAGAACACTGAAGCTTTCTTT. The J gene is TRBJ1-1, the V gene TRBV28; D is undetermined. CDR1 MDHEN and CDR2 SYDVKM come from the germline V gene. The CDR3 contains 15 residues. The V end was cut by 3 bases, the J end by 1 base, with 12 bases between.